Presented here are 11 T cell receptor beta chains from one specimen sequenced in a study of control samples from healthy donors and cancer patients. Libraries were prepared by immunoSEQ multiplex PCR; TCRdb keeps only in-frame clonotypes and omits some of them. The sample records fewer than 85,000 clones, approximately 94% being singletons. Sequencing was done on a sample of blood. These receptor sequences come from a woman under 40 in good health.

In DNA form, the CDR3 reads TGTGCCAGCAGTGAGGGACAGGCGAGCAATGAAAAACTGTTTTTT. Translating gives CASSEGQASNEKLFF. The V gene is TRBV2, the J gene TRBJ1-4; 8 nucleotides match TRBD1. CDR1 and CDR2 (germline): SNHLY, FYNNEI. This CDR3 is 15 amino acids long. V lost 3 bases and J lost 5; bases outside the gene matches: 5. Combining the CDR3 with reference TRBV2 and TRBJ1-4 gives the whole variable domain EPEVTQTPSHQVTQMGQEVILRCVPISNHLYFYWYRQILGQKVEFLVSFYNNEISEKSEIFDDQFSVERPDGSNFTLKIRSTKLEDSAMYFCASSEGQASNEKLFFGSGTQLSVL.

The chain uses TRBV10-2 and TRBJ1-3, with D possibly matching TRBD1 (5 bases). V was shortened by 2 bases and J by 4 bases, with 6 bases between the two germline ends. Germline CDR1 and CDR2: WSHSY and SAAADI. The CDR3 covers 13 residues. The CDR3 DNA follows: TGCGCCAGCAGTGAGACAGGAGGAAACACCATATATTTT. Its protein product is CASSETGGNTIYF.

The chain employs TRBV6-5 and TRBJ2-2; possibly TRBD1 for D (5 bases). Trimming removed 4 bases from V and 4 bases from J, with 13 bases in between. Per germline, CDR1 MNHEY and CDR2 SVGAGI. The CDR3 runs 15 residues. The CDR3 protein is CASSSSRQTTGELFF. CDR3 sequence (DNA): TGTGCCAGCAGTTCCTCTCGACAGACCACCGGGGAGCTGTTTTTT.

J is TRBJ1-2 and V is TRBV29-1; 12 nucleotides agree with TRBD1. This CDR3 has 14 amino acids. After removal of 6 bases from V and 2 bases from J, the junction contained 4 bases not matched to a gene. Germline assignment: CDR1 SQVTM and CDR2 ANQGSEA. CDR3 residues: CSVGQGAENYGYTF. The CDR3 DNA is TGCAGCGTGGGACAGGGGGCGGAAAACTATGGCTACACCTTC.

The chain is built from TRBV6-5 and TRBJ1-5, with 7 bases that match TRBD1. Germline V CDR1 and CDR2: MNHEY, SVGAGI. V shed 6 bases, J shed 6 bases, and the junction held 5 bases outside the gene matches. The CDR3 runs to 13 residues. CDR3 in amino acids: CASSDRAFQPQHF. DNA of the CDR3: TGTGCCAGCAGCGACAGGGCTTTTCAGCCCCAGCATTTT.

V and J are TRBV11-2 and TRBJ2-3; D unclear. Germline assignment: CDR1 SGHAT and CDR2 FQNNGV. The CDR3 length is 15 residues. V dropped 7 bases and J dropped 6 bases, with 20 bases sitting between them. The CDR3 sequence is CASKLMATQADTQYF. The CDR3 region has the DNA TGTGCCAGCAAGTTGATGGCCACACAAGCGGATACGCAGTATTTT.

The gene calls are TRBV27 and TRBJ1-1; D is undetermined. The CDR3 extends over 13 amino acids. Trimming cost V 3 bases and J 5 bases, with 10 bases left between them. Germline V gene sequence: CDR1 MNHEY, CDR2 SMNVEV (reference sequence). CDR3 in DNA: TGTGCCAGCAGTTTTGCGGTGGGAACTGAAGCTTTCTTT. Protein sequence: CASSFAVGTEAFF.

The V gene is TRBV28, the J gene TRBJ1-1, with D unclear. This CDR3 has 14 amino acids. The V gene lost 2 bases and the J gene lost 5 bases, with 12 bases spanning the gap. Per the germline V gene, CDR1 is MDHEN and CDR2 is SYDVKM. The CDR3 is CASSLLGERTEAFF. DNA for the CDR3: TGTGCCAGCAGTTTACTCGGGGAAAGGACTGAAGCTTTCTTT. Full variable domain (missing parts from reference TRBV28 and TRBJ1-1): DVKVTQSSRYLVKRTGEKVFLECVQDMDHENMFWYRQDPGLGLRLIYFSYDVKMKEKGDIPEGYSVSREKKERFSLILESASTNQTSMYLCASSLLGERTEAFFGQGTRLTVV.

This clone was detected once. The chain carries TRBV7-3 and TRBJ2-5; 10 bases are a match to TRBD2. Germline CDR1 and CDR2: SGHTA and FQGTGA. The CDR3 consists of 15 residues. The V and J ends lost 2 bases and 2 bases, in that order; junction bases with no gene match: 2. The CDR3 region has the DNA TGTGCCAGCAGCTTAGAAGCGGGGGGGCAAGAGACCCAGTACTTC. Translation gives CASSLEAGGQETQYF.

The chain carries TRBV2 and TRBJ1-4; D unresolved. The CDR3 contains 13 residues. Per the germline V gene, CDR1 is SNHLY and CDR2 is FYNNEI. V dropped 6 bases and J dropped 6 bases, with 11 bases sitting between them. For the CDR3, the DNA is TGTGCCAGCAGCAAGGGTGCGCATGAAAAACTGTTTTTT. Its translation is CASSKGAHEKLFF.

The chain has TRBV5-5 and TRBJ2-1; TRBD2 matches 7 bases. The CDR3 consists of 14 residues. Germline V gives CDR1 SGHKS, CDR2 YYEKEE (reference sequence). V lost 2 bases and J lost 10; bases outside the gene matches: 9. As DNA, the CDR3 is TGTGCCAGCAGCTTATCTCTAGCGGCAGTGGAGCAGTTCTTC. It yields the protein CASSLSLAAVEQFF.